The 6 T cell receptor beta chains listed next were all sequenced from one sample in a study of regulatory T cells in long-lasting Graves disease (dated by TCRdb to about 2021). This sample's time point label indicates: newly diagnosed GD, antithyroid drugs for less than 3 months. For both TCR sequencing and RNA sequencing, RNA was extracted from PBMCs in TRIzol. Libraries were made using multiplex PCR. The sample was run on an Illumina HiSeq 4000. CDR3 regions were amplified by Arm-PCR with iRepertoire HTBI primers to construct TCR beta libraries. Clones were called with MiXCR by TCRdb after fastp trimmed the public reads at Q25, and only in-frame beta chains were retained. Entries are consolidated by CDR3 protein sequence, retaining the most common genes and DNA. The sample data list 200,000 to 250,000 distinct CDR3 sequences, and around 20% of these were observed just once. The ten largest clones take up about 12% of the sample.

These data also formed part of another study, on T cells in Graves' hyperthyroidism and ophthalmopathy.

The sequences come from peripheral blood mononuclear cells (PBMCs), collected at new diagnosis, from a patient treated with antithyroid drugs. The source is a woman under 40 with Graves disease. Donor details come from another sample of the same person, matched by shared clones.

This chain links TRBV6-2 or TRBV6-3 with TRBJ2-7, with D perhaps matching TRBD1 (6 bases). The V end was cut by 5 bases, the J end by 3 bases, with 14 bases between. Germline CDR1 is MNHEY and CDR2 is SVGEGT. The CDR3 contains 14 residues. The CDR3 is CASSVSDSNYEQYF. The CDR3 nucleotides are TGTGCCAGCAGTGTTTCGGACAGTAACTACGAGCAGTACTTC.

The table lists this clonotype with many counts. This chain connects TRBV20-1 to TRBJ2-5; 12 nucleotides match TRBD1. J gave up 5 bases and V 6 bases, and 13 bases lay outside the gene matches. Germline CDR1 is DFQATT and CDR2 is SNEGSKA (reference sequence). This CDR3 region has 16 residues. In DNA form, the CDR3 reads TGCAGTGCAAGCGAGATTCCGGGACAGGGGGCCGAGACCCAGTACTTC. It translates to CSASEIPGQGAETQYF.

Many counts were recorded for this clonotype. The gene calls are TRBV2 and TRBJ1-4; D gene unclear. Germline assignment: CDR1 SNHLY and CDR2 FYNNEI. The CDR3 extends over 15 amino acids. V shed 7 bases and J shed 3 bases, with 15 bases lying between them. CDR3 sequence: CASTLSGPANEKLFF. CDR3 bases: TGTGCCAGCACCTTGTCGGGTCCGGCTAATGAAAAACTGTTTTTT.

At least ten counts were recorded for this clonotype. The V call is TRBV3-1, the J call TRBJ2-2, with D uncertain. CDR1 and CDR2 (germline): LGHDT, YNNKEL (reference sequence). Trimming removed 4 bases from V and 6 bases from J, with 12 bases in between. The CDR3 runs 14 residues. CDR3: CASSPSPSPGELFF. The CDR3 region has the DNA TGTGCCAGCAGCCCCTCGCCCTCTCCCGGGGAGCTGTTTTTT.

This clonotype was detected many times. This sequence joins TRBV20-1 and TRBJ1-6; 9 bases fit TRBD1. The J segment lost 6 bases and the V segment lost 2 bases, leaving 5 bases of the junction unmatched. Germline lookup yields CDR1 DFQATT and CDR2 SNEGSKA (reference sequence). The CDR3 is made up of 15 amino acids. CDR3 DNA: TGCAGTGCTAGAACAGGGGGCGCGGGTAATTCACCCCTCCACTTT. This codes for CSARTGGAGNSPLHF.

A word on this clonotype: A much larger clone differs from this one at a single base, so this may be a read error. The J gene is TRBJ2-1, the V gene TRBV20-1; 12 bases agree with TRBD2. Germline-derived CDR1 and CDR2 are DFQATT and SNEGSKA (reference sequence). J gave up 6 bases and V 6 bases, and 9 bases lay outside the gene matches. This CDR3 contains 15 residues. The CDR3 sequence is CSAARLAGEANEQFF. The CDR3 bases are TGCAGTGCAGCACGACTAGCGGGAGAAGCCAATGAGCAGTTCTTC.